These 30 T cell receptor beta chains originate from one sample sequenced in a study of graft-versus-host responses after intestinal transplantation. Some clones are missing from TCRdb's copy, which holds only in-frame ones; the method was immunoSEQ multiplex PCR. Of about 90,000 clones listed, around 93% were seen once; the top ten hold 0.45% to 0.6%. The antigens these receptors bind are not known. The sequences come from unstimulated CD8+ T cells sorted from spleen or lymph node cells, collected before intestinal transplant. The source is a human donor who received an intestinal transplant.

The chain employs TRBV15 and TRBJ2-7, with 7 bases aligning to TRBD2. The CDR3 consists of 13 residues. Germline loops: CDR1 LNHNV, CDR2 YYDKDF (reference sequence). The V segment lost 7 bases and the J segment 7 bases; nucleotides outside the gene matches: 10. This CDR3 is CATKEGLVSEQYF. DNA of the CDR3: TGTGCCACCAAAGAAGGACTAGTCAGTGAGCAGTACTTC.

This rearrangement joins TRBV7-6 to TRBJ2-7; TRBD2 matches 7 bases. The ends lost 5 bases at V and 6 bases at J; junction bases unmatched: 10. The CDR3 totals 14 residues. CDR1 is SGHVS, CDR2 FNYEAQ, per germline. In DNA form, the CDR3 reads TGTGCCAGCAGCCAGCTCGGGTCGGGGGGCGAGCAGTACTTC. As protein: CASSQLGSGGEQYF.

The rearrangement links TRBV7-9 to TRBJ2-2, with D possibly TRBD1 on 5 matching bases. Trimming took off 5 bases at V and 6 bases at J, with 16 bases between the two ends. The CDR3 runs to 15 residues. The germline V gene has CDR1 SEHNR and CDR2 FQNEAQ (reference sequence). The CDR3 nucleotides are TGTGCCAGCAGCCTTCCAGCAGGGCTTGCCGGGGAGCTGTTTTTT. It codes for CASSLPAGLAGELFF.

The chain combines TRBV13 with TRBJ2-1, with a possible D match to TRBD1 (5 bases). Trimming pared 4 bases from V and 6 bases from J, leaving 13 bases between. Germline V CDR1 and CDR2: PRHDT, FYEKMQ (reference sequence). This CDR3 region has 14 residues. CDR3 nucleotides: TGTGCCAGCAGCTCACAACTCGACAGCAATGAGCAGTTCTTC. This translates into CASSSQLDSNEQFF.

This clone was picked up one time. The chain links TRBV10-3 to TRBJ2-4; D might be TRBD1 (8 bases). With 2 bases removed from V and 7 bases from J, the gap between germline ends came to 15 bases. Germline CDR1 reads ENHRY; CDR2 reads SYGVKD. This CDR3 has 15 residues. The CDR3 sequence: CAISETKQGGNIQYF. CDR3 DNA sequence: TGTGCCATCAGTGAGACAAAACAGGGGGGGAACATTCAGTACTTC.

This clone appeared once. The chain couples TRBV15 to TRBJ1-4; the D is unclear. Per the germline V gene, CDR1 is LNHNV and CDR2 is YYDKDF (reference sequence). The CDR3 covers 16 residues. Deletions cut 2 bases from V and 5 bases from J, with 15 bases between. CDR3 sequence (DNA): TGTGCCACCAGCAGACTCGACTACCAGCAGAATGAAAAACTGTTTTTT. The encoded protein is CATSRLDYQQNEKLFF.

The rearrangement uses TRBV9 and TRBJ2-5; tentative D call: TRBD1 (5 bases). Trimming stripped 4 bases from V and 4 bases from J, with 11 bases between. The CDR3 contains 13 residues. Germline values: CDR1 SGDLS, CDR2 YYNGEE. The CDR3 DNA sequence: TGTGCCAGCAGCATTTGGCAGGGAGAGACCCAGTACTTC. Its translation: CASSIWQGETQYF. The complete variable domain, with remaining parts taken from reference TRBV9 and TRBJ2-5, reads DSGVTQTPKHLITATGQRVTLRCSPRSGDLSVYWYQQSLDQGLQFLIQYYNGEERAKGNILERFSAQQFPDLHSELNLSSLELGDSALYFCASSIWQGETQYFGPGTRLLVL.

V is TRBV6-6 and J is TRBJ1-2, with TRBD1 matching 10 bases. Germline V lookup: CDR1 MNHNY, CDR2 SVGAGI (reference sequence). The CDR3 length is 14 residues. Germline trimming cut 0 bases from V and 6 bases from J; bases unmatched to any gene: 1. The chain's CDR3 is CASSYSGQGDGYTF. DNA of the CDR3: TGTGCCAGCAGTTACTCCGGACAGGGGGATGGCTACACCTTC.

CDR3 sequence: CASRGTGILGGYTF. The DNA for the CDR3 is TGTGCCAGCAGGGGGACAGGGATTCTGGGTGGCTACACCTTC. This chain links TRBV28 with TRBJ1-2; 9 bases are a match to TRBD1. From germline, CDR1 is MDHEN and CDR2 SYDVKM. The CDR3 spans 14 residues. V was clipped by 6 bases and J by 7 bases; unmatched bases: 9.

This chain connects TRBV27 to TRBJ2-3; the D gene is possibly TRBD1 (5 bases). The CDR3 has 14 residues. The germline CDR1 and CDR2 sequences are MNHEY and SMNVEV (reference sequence). Between the trimmed V and J ends, which lost 5 bases and 1 base, there was a span of 10 bases. CDR3 coding DNA: TGTGCCAGCAGTCTGCAAGGGGGCACAGATACGCAGTATTTT. Its protein product is CASSLQGGTDTQYF.

This clone has only a few counts. The CDR3 end shows no conserved phenylalanine or tryptophan, and so a read error is likely. The limits of the CDR3 on the DNA are not certain, so only TCRdb's listed CDR3 is given. The gene calls are TRBV3-1 (or the pseudogene TRBV3-2) and TRBJ2-6; the table assigns TRBD2, which was not confirmed against the DNA. The CDR3 is made up of 9 amino acids, end residues included. Germline values: CDR1 LGHDT, CDR2 YNNKEL (reference sequence). CDR3 in amino acids: CASTTPRGL.

J is TRBJ1-2 and V is TRBV19, with TRBD1 matching 9 bases. This CDR3 comprises 15 residues. J gave up 6 bases and V 5 bases, and 10 bases lay outside the gene matches. CDR1 is LNHDA and CDR2 is SQIVND in the germline V gene (reference sequence). The CDR3 DNA reads as TGTGCCAGTAGTCTCACAGGGGGCGGTTTGAATGGCTACACCTTC. Translated: CASSLTGGGLNGYTF. The full variable domain, in which reference TRBV19 and TRBJ1-2 provide the parts outside the CDR3, is DGGITQSPKYLFRKEGQNVTLSCEQNLNHDAMYWYRQDPGQGLRLIYYSQIVNDFQKGDIAEGYSVSREKKESFPLTVTSAQKNPTAFYLCASSLTGGGLNGYTFGSGTRLTVV.

The chain uses TRBV5-6 and TRBJ2-1, with 10 bases matching TRBD1. CDR3 size: 16 residues. Losses at the gene ends were 0 bases for V and 9 bases for J; bases not matched to a gene: 9. Germline loops: CDR1 SGHDT, CDR2 YYEEEE. The chain's CDR3 is CASSLGRDRGLAEQFF. In DNA, the CDR3 is TGTGCCAGCAGCTTGGGCCGCGACAGGGGGCTAGCTGAGCAGTTCTTC.

The rearrangement uses TRBV30 and TRBJ2-1; TRBD2 is a possible D gene (6 bases). The V gene's germline CDR1 is GTSNPN and CDR2 SVGIG (reference sequence). V lost 3 bases and J 0 bases, leaving 9 bases between the germline ends. The CDR3 extends over 14 amino acids. The CDR3 reads CAWRGEDSYNEQFF. The CDR3 bases are TGTGCCTGGAGGGGGGAGGACTCCTACAATGAGCAGTTCTTC. The full variable domain, in which reference TRBV30 and TRBJ2-1 provide the parts outside the CDR3, is SQTIHQWPATLVQPVGSPLSLECTVEGTSNPNLYWYRQAAGRGLQLLFYSVGIGQISSEVPQNLSASRPQDRQFILSSKKLLLSDSGFYLCAWRGEDSYNEQFFGPGTRLTVL.

The chain combines TRBV6-1 with TRBJ2-1; 10 bases are a match to TRBD2. The germline gives CDR1 MNHNS, CDR2 SASEGT. V trimming: 0 bases; J trimming: 3 bases; junction bases outside the gene matches: 2. The CDR3 contains 16 residues. The CDR3 DNA sequence: TGTGCCAGCAGTGAAGCCGGGACTAGCGTCTACAATGAGCAGTTCTTC. Amino acid sequence: CASSEAGTSVYNEQFF.

The rearrangement uses TRBV5-6 and TRBJ2-1; 9 bases fit TRBD2. The CDR3 contains 14 residues. Germline-derived CDR1 and CDR2 are SGHDT and YYEEEE. Unmatched junction bases numbered 5, after V lost 5 bases and J lost 5 bases. The CDR3 DNA reads TGTGCCAGCAGTTACAGACTAGCGGACAATGAGCAGTTCTTC. Residues: CASSYRLADNEQFF.

The gene calls are TRBV27 and TRBJ2-7, with 9 positions matching TRBD2. The V segment lost 5 bases and the J segment 3 bases; nucleotides outside the gene matches: 8. CDR1 and CDR2 from the germline V gene are MNHEY and SMNVEV (reference sequence). The CDR3 length is 15 residues. The CDR3 sequence is CASSSLAGYFYEQYF. The CDR3 nucleotides read TGTGCCAGCAGTAGCCTAGCGGGGTATTTCTACGAGCAGTACTTC.

The genes are TRBV5-1 and TRBJ2-7; 7 bases are shared with TRBD2. V lost 2 bases, J lost 5 bases, and 7 bases stayed unmatched. This CDR3 comprises 14 residues. The germline V gene encodes CDR1 SGHRS and CDR2 YFSETQ. CDR3 DNA sequence: TGCGCCAGCAGCTTTTGGCGGGAGTGGCACGAGCAGTACTTC. The encoded protein is CASSFWREWHEQYF.

The chain carries TRBV6-1 and TRBJ2-5; D unclear. V dropped 1 base and J dropped 5 bases, with 11 bases sitting between them. The CDR3 contains 14 residues. Germline CDR1 reads MNHNS; CDR2 reads SASEGT. CDR3 coding DNA: TGTGCCAGCAGTGAAGACCTAGGAAAGGAGACCCAGTACTTC. Its translation: CASSEDLGKETQYF.

This chain connects TRBV13 to TRBJ2-7; 11 bases fit TRBD1. Germline V gene lookup returns CDR1 PRHDT and CDR2 FYEKMQ (reference sequence). CDR3 length equals 14 residues. Unmatched junction bases numbered 3, after V lost 5 bases and J lost 3 bases. The CDR3 region is CASSRDRGFYEQYF. The CDR3 coding sequence is TGTGCCAGCAGCCGGGACAGGGGGTTCTACGAGCAGTACTTC.

This chain joins TRBV5-4 and TRBJ2-7; 9 bases are shared with TRBD1. Germline V gene sequence: CDR1 SGHNT, CDR2 YYREEE (reference sequence). This CDR3 has 15 residues. V was clipped by 0 bases and J by 6 bases; unmatched bases: 7. CDR3 protein: CASSLGPMDRGEQYF. The CDR3 region has the DNA TGTGCCAGCAGCTTGGGGCCCATGGACAGGGGCGAGCAGTACTTC.

The genes are TRBV2 and TRBJ2-7, with a tentative D call TRBD1 (5 bases). V was shortened by 4 bases and J by 0 bases, with 13 bases between the two germline ends. This CDR3 contains 15 residues. In germline, CDR1 is SNHLY, CDR2 FYNNEI. This CDR3 is CASSVGQGSSYEQYF. CDR3 DNA: TGTGCCAGCAGTGTGGGCCAGGGAAGCTCCTACGAGCAGTACTTC.

The rearrangement joins TRBV9 to TRBJ1-2; 7 positions match TRBD1. Germline V CDR1 and CDR2: SGDLS, YYNGEE. This CDR3 is built from 12 residues. Unmatched junction bases numbered 4, after V lost 3 bases and J lost 8 bases. CDR3 residues: CASSEGARGYTF. Written as DNA, the CDR3 is TGTGCCAGCAGCGAGGGGGCCCGCGGCTACACCTTC.

V is TRBV19 and J is TRBJ2-1; possible D gene TRBD2, 5 bases. Trimming stripped 7 bases from V and 5 bases from J, with 9 bases between. CDR3 length: 12 amino acids. Germline CDR1 LNHDA, CDR2 SQIVND (reference sequence). The CDR3 DNA reads as TGTGCCAGTACCGACGGGAACAATGAGCAGTTCTTC. Translating it yields CASTDGNNEQFF. Combining the CDR3 with reference TRBV19 and TRBJ2-1 gives the whole variable domain DGGITQSPKYLFRKEGQNVTLSCEQNLNHDAMYWYRQDPGQGLRLIYYSQIVNDFQKGDIAEGYSVSREKKESFPLTVTSAQKNPTAFYLCASTDGNNEQFFGPGTRLTVL.

This clone was observed once. This chain uses TRBV20-1 with TRBJ2-7; perhaps TRBD1 as D (5 bases). CDR1 and CDR2 (germline): DFQATT, SNEGSKA (reference sequence). The V gene lost 2 bases and the J gene lost 4 bases, with 6 bases spanning the gap. This CDR3 comprises 11 residues. Here the CDR3 DNA reads TGCAGTGCTAGAAAGGGGTACGAGCAGTACTTC. Protein product: CSARKGYEQYF.

This chain connects TRBV7-9 to TRBJ2-5; 8 bases align to TRBD2. Germline trimming cut 4 bases from V and 4 bases from J; bases unmatched to any gene: 5. Germline V gives CDR1 SEHNR, CDR2 FQNEAQ (reference sequence). CDR3 length: 14 amino acids. CDR3 amino acids: CASSYGLAPETQYF. DNA for the CDR3: TGTGCCAGCAGCTATGGACTAGCTCCAGAGACCCAGTACTTC.

This chain joins TRBV9 and TRBJ1-2; maybe TRBD1 (6 bases). Between the trimmed V and J ends, which lost 6 bases and 2 bases, there was a span of 17 bases. CDR1 and CDR2 (germline): SGDLS, YYNGEE. The CDR3 is 15 residues long. CDR3 residues: CASTKGQSLNYGYTF. The CDR3 nucleotides read TGTGCCAGCACCAAAGGACAGTCCCTAAACTATGGCTACACCTTC.

V gene TRBV19 combines with J gene TRBJ2-3; 9 bases map to TRBD2. V lost 4 bases and J lost 0; bases outside the gene matches: 5. This CDR3 has 16 residues. Germline V gene data show CDR1 as LNHDA and CDR2 as SQIVND (reference sequence). CDR3 protein: CASSKGAGGSTDTQYF. CDR3 coding DNA: TGTGCCAGTAGTAAAGGGGCGGGGGGGAGCACAGATACGCAGTATTTT.

The J gene is TRBJ2-5, the V gene TRBV5-4; 7 bases map to TRBD2. Per the germline V gene, CDR1 is SGHNT and CDR2 is YYREEE (reference sequence). This CDR3 has 13 residues. V trimming: 2 bases; J trimming: 5 bases; junction bases outside the gene matches: 3. The CDR3: CASSLAGYETQYF. CDR3 nucleotides: TGTGCCAGCAGCTTAGCGGGATACGAGACCCAGTACTTC.

The chain recombines TRBV25-1 with TRBJ2-5; 9 bases are shared with TRBD2. This CDR3 spans 15 amino acids. The junction had 10 bases not matched to a gene; V was cut back by 6 bases and J by 5 bases. Germline values: CDR1 MGHDK, CDR2 SYGVNS. CDR3 residues: CASRLGTSSGETQYF. The DNA of the CDR3 is TGTGCCAGCAGACTAGGGACTAGCTCCGGCGAGACCCAGTACTTC.